These 19 T cell receptor beta chains share one sample of origin, sequenced in a study of blood T cell repertoires in COVID-19. Sequencing used immunoSEQ multiplex PCR; TCRdb keeps in-frame clones, though not all of them. The sample yields about 160,000 clones, roughly 91% seen once. The sequenced sample consisted of peripheral blood. The receptors here all came from a man aged 18 to 35 with acute or convalescent COVID-19.

This chain uses TRBV5-6 with TRBJ1-1, with no clear D. Germline V gene lookup returns CDR1 SGHDT and CDR2 YYEEEE. The CDR3 covers 12 residues. With 0 bases removed from V and 4 bases from J, the gap between germline ends came to 4 bases. The CDR3 spells CASSLGSTEAFF. The CDR3 region has the DNA TGTGCCAGCAGCTTGGGCAGCACTGAAGCTTTCTTT.

This sequence joins TRBV3-1 (or the pseudogene TRBV3-2) and TRBJ2-2, with TRBD2 matching over 10 bases. Trimming took 4 bases from V and 4 from J; bases not matched to a gene: 9. CDR3 length equals 17 residues. Germline loops: CDR1 LGHDT, CDR2 YNNKEL (reference sequence). The CDR3 is CASSLSGRAETTGELFF. The DNA of the CDR3 is TGTGCCAGCAGCCTGAGCGGGAGGGCCGAGACCACCGGGGAGCTGTTTTTT.

V is TRBV9 and J is TRBJ2-2; 7 bases match TRBD2. This CDR3 is built from 15 residues. In germline, CDR1 is SGDLS, CDR2 YYNGEE. Unmatched junction bases numbered 6, after V lost 0 bases and J lost 7 bases. CDR3 DNA: TGTGCCAGCAGCGTAGAGAGAGCGGGGATCGGGGAGCTGTTTTTT. Translation gives CASSVERAGIGELFF.

V gene TRBV4-1 combines with J gene TRBJ2-1; TRBD2 matches 10 bases. Germline CDR1 MGHRA, CDR2 YSYEKL. V lost 6 bases, J lost 4 bases, and 6 bases stayed unmatched. The CDR3 has 15 amino acids. The CDR3 is CASRRAGGGYNEQFF. In nucleotides, the CDR3 is TGCGCCAGCAGACGAGCGGGGGGGGGATACAATGAGCAGTTCTTC.

The chain has TRBV6-5 and TRBJ1-6; D possibly corresponds to TRBD1 (6 bases). Trimming took 7 bases from V and 5 from J, leaving 9 bases between them. This CDR3 has 13 residues. CDR1 MNHEY and CDR2 SVGAGI come from the germline V gene. The CDR3 spells CASTRTDNSPLHF. In nucleotides, the CDR3 is TGTGCCAGCACCCGGACAGATAATTCACCCCTCCACTTT.

The chain uses TRBV15 and TRBJ1-6; no definite D call. V was shortened by 7 bases and J by 3 bases, with 16 bases between the two germline ends. This CDR3 is built from 16 residues. Germline V gene lookup returns CDR1 LNHNV and CDR2 YYDKDF (reference sequence). CDR3 coding DNA: TGTGCCACCAAGAGGGAATACGGCGGCTATAATTCACCCCTCCACTTT. Its protein is CATKREYGGYNSPLHF.

J is TRBJ1-1 and V is TRBV19; D not resolved. From germline, CDR1 is LNHDA and CDR2 SQIVND (reference sequence). CDR3 length: 13 amino acids. V lost 3 bases to trimming and J lost 4 bases, with 9 bases between them. The CDR3 region has the DNA TGTGCCAGTAGTATTGGGAGTGGCACTGAAGCTTTCTTT. It encodes CASSIGSGTEAFF.

This sequence joins TRBV19 and TRBJ1-4, with 9 bases matching TRBD1. The CDR3 is 19 amino acids. J lost 2 bases, V lost 5 bases, and 15 bases had no gene match. The germline V gene encodes CDR1 LNHDA and CDR2 SQIVND (reference sequence). The CDR3 DNA is TGTGCCAGTAGTTGGGACAGGGATATCTTCACGAGGACTAATGAAAAACTGTTTTTT. Translation: CASSWDRDIFTRTNEKLFF.

The rearrangement joins TRBV20-1 to TRBJ2-7, with 14 bases aligning to TRBD2. This CDR3 is built from 15 residues. The trim removed 3 bases at V and 6 bases at J, leaving 7 bases unmatched. The germline CDR1 and CDR2 sequences are DFQATT and SNEGSKA (reference sequence). This CDR3 is CSASGGLAGVSEQYF. In nucleotides, the CDR3 is TGCAGTGCTAGTGGGGGACTAGCGGGAGTCAGCGAGCAGTACTTC.

The chain has TRBV18 and TRBJ1-1; maybe TRBD1 (5 bases). Germline assignment: CDR1 KGHSH and CDR2 LQKENI. The CDR3 contains 14 residues. The ends were cut back, 0 bases at V and 5 bases at J, with 10 bases in the middle. The CDR3: CASSPPAGKTEAFF. In DNA, the CDR3 is TGTGCCAGCTCACCACCGGCAGGGAAAACTGAAGCTTTCTTT.

The DNA for the CDR3 is TGCGCCAGCAGCCAAGTACAGTCCTTCCCCTATGGCTACACCTTC. It yields the protein CASSQVQSFPYGYTF. V is TRBV4-1 and J is TRBJ1-2; D gene ambiguous. The CDR3 is made up of 15 amino acids. The germline CDR1 and CDR2 sequences are MGHRA and YSYEKL. V shed 1 base and J shed 4 bases, with 13 bases lying between them.

The gene calls are TRBV6-5 and TRBJ2-1, with 8 positions matching TRBD2. Germline loops: CDR1 MNHEY, CDR2 SVGAGI. V dropped 5 bases and J dropped 12; count of bases not matched to a gene: 6. The CDR3 has 12 residues. CDR3 coding DNA: TGTGCCAGCAGTCAGACTAGCGTGGTGCAGTTCTTC. Its protein is CASSQTSVVQFF.

This clone was seen once. The V gene is TRBV21-1, the J gene TRBJ1-5. TRBV21-1 is recorded as a pseudogene. The CDR3 sequence is 15 residues long. As DNA, the CDR3 is TGTGCCAGCAGCGCGGGCATGGCTTTCAATCAGCCCCAGCATTTT. Protein sequence: CASSAGMAFNQPQHF.

This clone was counted once. The chain combines TRBV12-3 or TRBV12-4 with TRBJ1-1; D ambiguous. The CDR3 consists of 13 residues. V was clipped by 7 bases and J by 2 bases, with 11 bases between them. In nucleotides, the CDR3 is TGTGCCAGCACCCTTTACTTAAACACTGAAGCTTTCTTT. Translated, it gives CASTLYLNTEAFF.

This clone has only one observation. The rearrangement links TRBV30 to TRBJ1-3; 7 nucleotides agree with TRBD1. The CDR3 totals 15 residues. The germline CDR1 and CDR2 sequences are GTSNPN and SVGIG (reference sequence). J lost 3 bases, V lost 0 bases, and 5 bases had no gene match. DNA of the CDR3: TGTGCCTGGAGTGTAGGAGGGGGCAATGGAAACACCATATATTTT. It is translated as CAWSVGGGNGNTIYF.

V usage is TRBV3-1 (or the pseudogene TRBV3-2) and J usage is TRBJ2-6; TRBD1 matches 7 bases. V shed 4 bases and J 2 bases; nucleotides not matched to a gene: 8. The CDR3 sequence is 17 residues long. Looked up from germline, CDR1 is LGHDT and CDR2 is YNNKEL (reference sequence). CDR3 sequence: CASSLRQGKAGANVLTF. The DNA of the CDR3 is TGTGCCAGCAGCCTTCGACAGGGAAAGGCTGGGGCCAACGTCCTGACTTTC.

A note on this clone: In the same sample, other DNA sequences code for this CDR3. The rearrangement links TRBV4-1 to TRBJ1-6, with D unresolved. The germline V gene encodes CDR1 MGHRA and CDR2 YSYEKL. The CDR3 consists of 14 residues. V was pared by 4 bases and J by 1 base, with 5 bases between. CDR3 in amino acids: CASSPGSYNSPLHF. CDR3 DNA sequence: TGCGCCAGCAGCCCAGGTTCCTATAATTCACCCCTCCACTTT.

This chain uses TRBV12-5 with TRBJ1-2, with 9 positions matching TRBD1. Trimming removed 0 bases from V and 2 bases from J; junction bases left unmatched: 4. The germline CDR1 and CDR2 sequences are LGHNT and FRNRAP. The CDR3 consists of 16 residues. CDR3 sequence (DNA): TGTGCTAGTGGTTTGGTCGTCACAGGGGGCAACTATGGCTACACCTTC. Its translation: CASGLVVTGGNYGYTF.

The genes are TRBV7-8 and TRBJ1-2; a weak D match, TRBD1 (5 bases). Trimming removed 5 bases from V and 6 bases from J, with 19 bases in between. The CDR3 is made up of 15 amino acids. Germline V gives CDR1 SGHVS, CDR2 FQNEAQ. CDR3 DNA: TGTGCCAGCAGCCTCTGGGACTGGGAAGGGGATGGCTACACCTTC. It translates to CASSLWDWEGDGYTF.